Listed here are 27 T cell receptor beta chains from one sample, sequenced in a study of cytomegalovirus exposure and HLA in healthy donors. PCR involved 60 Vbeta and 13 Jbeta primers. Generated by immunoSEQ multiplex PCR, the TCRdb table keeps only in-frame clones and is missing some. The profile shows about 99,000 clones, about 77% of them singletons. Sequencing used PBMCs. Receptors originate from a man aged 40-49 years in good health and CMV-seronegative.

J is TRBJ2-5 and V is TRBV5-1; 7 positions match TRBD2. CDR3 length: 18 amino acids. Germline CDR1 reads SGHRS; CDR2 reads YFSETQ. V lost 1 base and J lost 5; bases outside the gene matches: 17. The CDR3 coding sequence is TGCGCCAGCAGCTTGAATTGGACTCCCGGCTTGGGGGGGGAGACCCAGTACTTC. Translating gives CASSLNWTPGLGGETQYF.

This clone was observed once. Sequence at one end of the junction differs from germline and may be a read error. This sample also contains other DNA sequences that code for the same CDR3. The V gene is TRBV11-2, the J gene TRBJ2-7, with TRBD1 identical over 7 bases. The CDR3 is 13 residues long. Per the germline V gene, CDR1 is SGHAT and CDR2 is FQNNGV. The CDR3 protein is CASSITGVHEQYF. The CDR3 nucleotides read TGCGCCAGCAGCATTACAGGGGTCCACGAGCAGTACTTC.

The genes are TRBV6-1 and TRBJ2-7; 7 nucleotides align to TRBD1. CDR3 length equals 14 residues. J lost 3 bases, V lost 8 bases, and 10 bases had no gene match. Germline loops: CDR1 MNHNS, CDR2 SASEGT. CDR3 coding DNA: TGTGCCAGCGGTTTTCCGGACAGGATCTACGAGCAGTACTTC. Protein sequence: CASGFPDRIYEQYF.

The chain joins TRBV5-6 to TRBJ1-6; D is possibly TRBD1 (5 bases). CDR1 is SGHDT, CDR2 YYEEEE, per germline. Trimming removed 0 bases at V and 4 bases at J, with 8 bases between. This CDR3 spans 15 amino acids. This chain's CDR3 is CASSLGTKYNSPLHF. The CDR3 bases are TGTGCCAGCAGCTTGGGGACAAAATATAATTCACCCCTCCACTTT.

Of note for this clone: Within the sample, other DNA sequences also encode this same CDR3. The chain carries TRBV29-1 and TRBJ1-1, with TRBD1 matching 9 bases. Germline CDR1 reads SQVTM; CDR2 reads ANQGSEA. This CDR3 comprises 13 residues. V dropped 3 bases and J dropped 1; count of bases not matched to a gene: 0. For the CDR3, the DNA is TGCAGCGTTGAGGGACAGGGGAACACTGAAGCTTTCTTT. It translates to CSVEGQGNTEAFF. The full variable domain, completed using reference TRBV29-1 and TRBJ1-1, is SAVISQKPSRDICQRGTSLTIQCQVDSQVTMMFWYRQQPGQSLTLIATANQGSEATYESGFVIDKFPISRPNLTFSTLTVSNMSPEDSSIYLCSVEGQGNTEAFFGQGTRLTVV.

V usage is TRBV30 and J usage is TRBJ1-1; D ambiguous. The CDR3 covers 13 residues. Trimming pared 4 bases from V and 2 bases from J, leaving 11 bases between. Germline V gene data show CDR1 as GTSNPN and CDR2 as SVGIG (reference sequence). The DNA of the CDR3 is TGTGCCTGGACAGCGCAGCCCAACACTGAAGCTTTCTTT. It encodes CAWTAQPNTEAFF. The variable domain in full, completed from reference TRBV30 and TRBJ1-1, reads SQTIHQWPATLVQPVGSPLSLECTVEGTSNPNLYWYRQAAGRGLQLLFYSVGIGQISSEVPQNLSASRPQDRQFILSSKKLLLSDSGFYLCAWTAQPNTEAFFGQGTRLTVV.

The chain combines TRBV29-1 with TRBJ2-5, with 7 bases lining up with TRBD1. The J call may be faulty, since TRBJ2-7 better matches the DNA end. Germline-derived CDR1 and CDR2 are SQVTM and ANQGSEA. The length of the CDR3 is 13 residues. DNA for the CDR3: TGCAGCGTACGACAGGGCCCCTCCTACGAGCAGTACTTC. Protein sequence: CSVRQGPSYEQYF.

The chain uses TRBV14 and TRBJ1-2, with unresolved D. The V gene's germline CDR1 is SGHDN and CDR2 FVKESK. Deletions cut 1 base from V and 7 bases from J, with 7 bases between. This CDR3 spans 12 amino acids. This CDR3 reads CASSQASRGYTF. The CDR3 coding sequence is TGTGCCAGCAGCCAAGCCTCTCGTGGCTACACCTTC.

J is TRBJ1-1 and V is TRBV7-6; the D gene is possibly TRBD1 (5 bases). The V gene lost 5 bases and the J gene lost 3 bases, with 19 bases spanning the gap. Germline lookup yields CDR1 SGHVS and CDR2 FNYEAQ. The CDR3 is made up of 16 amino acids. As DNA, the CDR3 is TGTGCCAGCAGCCTCCGGGGGGGGGTTGATCACACTGAAGCTTTCTTT. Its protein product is CASSLRGGVDHTEAFF.

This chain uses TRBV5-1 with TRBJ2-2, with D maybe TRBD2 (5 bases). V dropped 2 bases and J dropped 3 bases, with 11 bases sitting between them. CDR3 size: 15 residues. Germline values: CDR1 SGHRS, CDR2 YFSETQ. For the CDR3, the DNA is TGCGCCAGCAGCTTAACGGGGAAGGACACCGGGGAGCTGTTTTTT. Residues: CASSLTGKDTGELFF. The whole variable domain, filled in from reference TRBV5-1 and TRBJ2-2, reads KAGVTQTPRYLIKTRGQQVTLSCSPISGHRSVSWYQQTPGQGLQFLFEYFSETQRNKGNFPGRFSGRQFSNSRSEMNVSTLELGDSALYLCASSLTGKDTGELFFGEGSRLTVL.

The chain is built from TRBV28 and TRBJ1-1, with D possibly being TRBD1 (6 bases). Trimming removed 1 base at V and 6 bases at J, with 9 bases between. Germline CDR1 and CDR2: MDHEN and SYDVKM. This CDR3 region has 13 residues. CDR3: CASSLSGGAEAFF. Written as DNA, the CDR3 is TGTGCCAGCAGTTTATCGGGGGGCGCTGAAGCTTTCTTT.

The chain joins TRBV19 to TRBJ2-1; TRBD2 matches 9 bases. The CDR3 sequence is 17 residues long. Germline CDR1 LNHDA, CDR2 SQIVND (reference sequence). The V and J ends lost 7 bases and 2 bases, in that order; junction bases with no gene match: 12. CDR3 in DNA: TGTGCCAGTACCCCTCAGTCGACTAGCGGACCCTACAATGAGCAGTTCTTC. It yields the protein CASTPQSTSGPYNEQFF. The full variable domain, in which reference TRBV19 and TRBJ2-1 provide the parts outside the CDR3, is DGGITQSPKYLFRKEGQNVTLSCEQNLNHDAMYWYRQDPGQGLRLIYYSQIVNDFQKGDIAEGYSVSREKKESFPLTVTSAQKNPTAFYLCASTPQSTSGPYNEQFFGPGTRLTVL.

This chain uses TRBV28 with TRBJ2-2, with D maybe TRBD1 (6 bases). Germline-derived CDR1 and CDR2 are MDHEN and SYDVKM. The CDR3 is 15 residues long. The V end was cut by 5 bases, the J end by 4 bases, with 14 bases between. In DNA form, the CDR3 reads TGTGCCAGCAGTCCGTCGGGACATAGCACCGGGGAGCTGTTTTTT. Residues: CASSPSGHSTGELFF.

The CDR3 spells CASSREVHEETQYF. In DNA form, the CDR3 reads TGTGCCAGCAGTCGGGAGGTCCACGAAGAGACCCAGTACTTC. V and J are TRBV5-4 and TRBJ2-5; 7 nucleotides align to TRBD2. V lost 5 bases to trimming and J lost 3 bases; unmatched junction nucleotides: 7. The CDR3 runs to 14 residues. CDR1 and CDR2 (germline): SGHNT, YYREEE (reference sequence).

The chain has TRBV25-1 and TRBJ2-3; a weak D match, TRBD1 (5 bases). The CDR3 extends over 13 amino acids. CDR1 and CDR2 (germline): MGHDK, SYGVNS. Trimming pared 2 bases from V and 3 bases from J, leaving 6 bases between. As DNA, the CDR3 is TGTGCCAGCAGTGAAACAGGAACAGATACGCAGTATTTT. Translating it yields CASSETGTDTQYF.

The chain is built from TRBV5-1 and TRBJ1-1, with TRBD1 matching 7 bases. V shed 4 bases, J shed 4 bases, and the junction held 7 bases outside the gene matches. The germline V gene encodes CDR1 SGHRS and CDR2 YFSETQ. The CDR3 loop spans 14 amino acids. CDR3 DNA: TGCGCCAGCAGCATCAAACCAGGGGGCACTGAAGCTTTCTTT. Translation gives CASSIKPGGTEAFF.

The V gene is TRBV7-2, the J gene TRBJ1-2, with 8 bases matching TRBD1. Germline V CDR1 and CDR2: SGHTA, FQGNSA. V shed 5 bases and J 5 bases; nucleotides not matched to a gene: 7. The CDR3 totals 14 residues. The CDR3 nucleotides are TGTGCCAGCAGCCTTGGACAGGGCCCATATGGCTACACCTTC. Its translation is CASSLGQGPYGYTF.

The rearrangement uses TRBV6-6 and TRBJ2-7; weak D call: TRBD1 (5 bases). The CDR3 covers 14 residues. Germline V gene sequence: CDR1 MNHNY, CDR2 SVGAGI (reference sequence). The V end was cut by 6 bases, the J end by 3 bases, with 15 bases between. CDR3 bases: TGTGCCAGCAGCCTATTCCAGGGTTACTACGAGCAGTACTTC. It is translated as CASSLFQGYYEQYF.

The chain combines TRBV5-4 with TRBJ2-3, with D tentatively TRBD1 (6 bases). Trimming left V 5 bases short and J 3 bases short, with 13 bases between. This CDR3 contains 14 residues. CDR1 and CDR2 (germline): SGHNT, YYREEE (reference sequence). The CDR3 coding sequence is TGTGCCAGCAGTAAGGGGGAGCGGACAGATACGCAGTATTTT. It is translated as CASSKGERTDTQYF.

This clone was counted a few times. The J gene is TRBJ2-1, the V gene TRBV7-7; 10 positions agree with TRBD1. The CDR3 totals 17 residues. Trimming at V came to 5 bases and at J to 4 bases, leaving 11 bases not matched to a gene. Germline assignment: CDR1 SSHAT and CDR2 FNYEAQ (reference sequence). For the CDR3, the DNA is TGTGCCAGCAGCGCAGGGAGGACAGGGGGGAGGTACAATGAGCAGTTCTTC. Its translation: CASSAGRTGGRYNEQFF.

CDR3 protein: CASSVLAGDYNEQFF. DNA of the CDR3: TGTGCCAGCAGTGTCCTAGCGGGGGACTACAATGAGCAGTTCTTC. The J gene is TRBJ2-1, the V gene TRBV6-5; TRBD2 aligns across 10 bases. CDR3 length equals 15 residues. The V gene end was trimmed by 5 bases and the J gene end by 3 bases; junction bases not matched to a gene: 4. Germline V lookup: CDR1 MNHEY, CDR2 SVGAGI.

The CDR3 reads CASNTGGPDSPLHF. The CDR3 DNA sequence: TGTGCCAGCAATACAGGGGGCCCTGATTCACCCCTCCACTTT. The rearrangement joins TRBV6-5 to TRBJ1-6; 9 nucleotides line up with TRBD1. The CDR3 is made up of 14 amino acids. Trimming removed 7 bases from V and 8 bases from J; junction bases left unmatched: 6. Germline-derived CDR1 and CDR2 are MNHEY and SVGAGI.

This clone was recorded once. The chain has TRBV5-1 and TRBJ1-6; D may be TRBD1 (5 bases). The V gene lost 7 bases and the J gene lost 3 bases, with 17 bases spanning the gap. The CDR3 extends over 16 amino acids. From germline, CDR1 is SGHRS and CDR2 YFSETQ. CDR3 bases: TGCGCCAGCCGCCCCATGACAGTCGGCTATAATTCACCCCTCCACTTT. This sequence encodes CASRPMTVGYNSPLHF.

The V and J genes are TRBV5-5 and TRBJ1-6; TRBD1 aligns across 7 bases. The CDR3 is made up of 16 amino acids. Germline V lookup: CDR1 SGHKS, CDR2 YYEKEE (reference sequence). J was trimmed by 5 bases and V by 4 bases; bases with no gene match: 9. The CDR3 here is CASSQLVTGNNSPLHF. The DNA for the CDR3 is TGTGCCAGCAGCCAACTCGTGACAGGGAATAATTCACCCCTCCACTTT. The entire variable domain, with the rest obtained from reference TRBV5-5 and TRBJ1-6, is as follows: DAGVTQSPTHLIKTRGQQVTLRCSPISGHKSVSWYQQVLGQGPQFIFQYYEKEERGRGNFPDRFSARQFPNYSSELNVNALLLGDSALYLCASSQLVTGNNSPLHFGNGTRLTVT.

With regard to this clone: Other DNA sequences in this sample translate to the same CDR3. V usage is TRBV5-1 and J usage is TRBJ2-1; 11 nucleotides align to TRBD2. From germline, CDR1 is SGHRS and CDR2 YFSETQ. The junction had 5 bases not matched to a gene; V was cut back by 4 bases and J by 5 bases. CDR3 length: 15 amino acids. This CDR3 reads CASSLGTSGNNEQFF. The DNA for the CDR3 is TGCGCCAGCAGCCTCGGGACTAGCGGCAACAATGAGCAGTTCTTC.

The chain's CDR3 is CASSFGLQETQYF. The CDR3 nucleotides are TGTGCCAGCAGCTTTGGCCTCCAAGAGACCCAGTACTTC. The V call is TRBV7-6, the J call TRBJ2-5; D ambiguous. This CDR3 spans 13 amino acids. V lost 3 bases, J lost 1 base, and 6 bases lay in between. Germline V gene sequence: CDR1 SGHVS, CDR2 FNYEAQ.

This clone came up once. CDR3 amino acids: CASSLELAGGPSYEQYF. Written as DNA, the CDR3 is TGCGCCAGCAGCTTGGAACTAGCGGGAGGGCCATCCTACGAGCAGTACTTC. This rearrangement joins TRBV5-1 to TRBJ2-7; 13 nucleotides agree with TRBD2. Germline trimming cut 0 bases from V and 1 base from J; bases unmatched to any gene: 4. This CDR3 is 17 amino acids long. Germline V gene lookup returns CDR1 SGHRS and CDR2 YFSETQ.